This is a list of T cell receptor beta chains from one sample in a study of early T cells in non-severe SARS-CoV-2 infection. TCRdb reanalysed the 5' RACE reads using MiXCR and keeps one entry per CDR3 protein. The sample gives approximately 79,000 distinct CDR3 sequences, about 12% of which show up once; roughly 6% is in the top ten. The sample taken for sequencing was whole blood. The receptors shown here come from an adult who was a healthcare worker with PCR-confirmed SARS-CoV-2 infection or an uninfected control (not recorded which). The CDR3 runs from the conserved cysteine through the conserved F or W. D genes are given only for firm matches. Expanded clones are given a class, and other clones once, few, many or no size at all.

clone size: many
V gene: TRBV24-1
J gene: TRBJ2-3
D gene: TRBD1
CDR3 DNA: TGTGCCACCAGTGATTTGGGACAGGGTGAATTGGATACGCAGTATTTT
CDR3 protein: CATSDLGQGELDTQYF

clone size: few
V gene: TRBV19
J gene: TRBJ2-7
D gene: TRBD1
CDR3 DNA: TGTGCCAGTGCCGCTTATCGGACAGGAGGCGAGCAGTACTTC
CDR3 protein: CASAAYRTGGEQYF

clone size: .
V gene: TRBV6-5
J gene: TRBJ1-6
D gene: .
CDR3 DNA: TGTGCCAGCAGCTTTAAGACACGGGGCAAATATTCACCCCTCCACTTT
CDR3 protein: CASSFKTRGKYSPLHF

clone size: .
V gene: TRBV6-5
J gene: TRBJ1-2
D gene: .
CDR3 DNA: TGTGCCAGCATCCCCGGCCGTGGCGGCGGCGGAGGCTACACCTTC
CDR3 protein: CASIPGRGGGGGYTF

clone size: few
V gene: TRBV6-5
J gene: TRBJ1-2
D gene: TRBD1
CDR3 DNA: TGTGCCAGCAGCCGGGACAGAACTAACTATGGCTACACCTTC
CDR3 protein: CASSRDRTNYGYTF

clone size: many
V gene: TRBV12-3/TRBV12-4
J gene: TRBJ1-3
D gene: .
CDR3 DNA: TGTGCCAGCAGTTTCCGAAACACCATATATTTT
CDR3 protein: CASSFRNTIYF

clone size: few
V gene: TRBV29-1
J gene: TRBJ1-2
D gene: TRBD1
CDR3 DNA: TGCAGCGCCAACCGACAGGGGTACTATGGCTACACCTTC
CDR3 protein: CSANRQGYYGYTF

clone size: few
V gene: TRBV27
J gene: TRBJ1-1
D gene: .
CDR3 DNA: TGTGCCAGCAGTCCAGGTGGGACCCTAAACGGGAACACTGAAGCTTTCTTT
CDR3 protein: CASSPGGTLNGNTEAFF

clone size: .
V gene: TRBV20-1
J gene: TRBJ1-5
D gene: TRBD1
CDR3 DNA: TGCAGTGCTCGACAGGGATCCAGCAATCAGCCCCAGCAATTT
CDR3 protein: CSARQGSSNQPQQF

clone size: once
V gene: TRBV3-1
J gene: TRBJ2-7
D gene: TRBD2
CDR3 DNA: TGTGCCAGCGCCCGGACTAGCGGACGCTCCTACGAGCAGTACTTC
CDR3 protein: CASARTSGRSYEQYF

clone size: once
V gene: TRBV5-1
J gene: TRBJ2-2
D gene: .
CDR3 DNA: TGCGCCAGCAGCTTGGATCCTACTAAGGGGACCGGGGAGCTGTTTTTT
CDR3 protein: CASSLDPTKGTGELFF

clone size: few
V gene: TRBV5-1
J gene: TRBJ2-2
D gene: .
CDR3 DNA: TGCGCCAGCAGCCGGCTAGCCCAGAACACCGGGGAGCTGTTTTTT
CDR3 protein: CASSRLAQNTGELFF

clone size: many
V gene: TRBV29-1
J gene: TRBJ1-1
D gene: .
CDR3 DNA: TGCAGCGTTGAAATCGCAGGAAGGCCTGAAGCTTTCTTT
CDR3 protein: CSVEIAGRPEAFF

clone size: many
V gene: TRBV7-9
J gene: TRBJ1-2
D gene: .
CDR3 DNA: TGTGCCAGCAGCCTCCGCAGGGCCTATGGCTACACCTTC
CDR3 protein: CASSLRRAYGYTF

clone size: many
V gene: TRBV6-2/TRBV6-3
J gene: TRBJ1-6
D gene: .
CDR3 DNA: TGTGCCAGCAGTTACGGCGGCAGGGAGACCCTCCACTTT
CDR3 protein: CASSYGGRETLHF

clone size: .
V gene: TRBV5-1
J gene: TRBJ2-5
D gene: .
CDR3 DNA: TGCGCCAGCAGCTACCGGGGTGAAGAGACCCAGTACTTC
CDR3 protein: CASSYRGEETQYF

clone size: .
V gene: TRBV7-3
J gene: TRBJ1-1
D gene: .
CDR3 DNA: TGTGCCAGCAGCCCACCGGGGGCCACTGAAGCTTTCTTT
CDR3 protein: CASSPPGATEAFF

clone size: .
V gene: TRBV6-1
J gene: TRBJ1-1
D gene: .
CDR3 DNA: TGTGCCAGCCTGCTCGGGAACGCTTTCTTT
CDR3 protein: CASLLGNAFF

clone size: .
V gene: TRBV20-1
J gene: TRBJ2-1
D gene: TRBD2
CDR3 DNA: TGCAGTGCTAGGGCCGGGACTAGCGAACTTGAGCAGTTCTTC
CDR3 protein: CSARAGTSELEQFF

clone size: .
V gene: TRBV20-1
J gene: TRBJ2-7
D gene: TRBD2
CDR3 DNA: TGCAGTGCTCTCGGACTAGCATCAAACGAGCAGTACTTC
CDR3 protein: CSALGLASNEQYF

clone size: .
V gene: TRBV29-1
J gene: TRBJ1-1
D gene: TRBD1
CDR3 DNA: TGCAGCGTATACAAGGGTAAAGGGGGCTCTGAAGCTTTCTTT
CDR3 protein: CSVYKGKGGSEAFF

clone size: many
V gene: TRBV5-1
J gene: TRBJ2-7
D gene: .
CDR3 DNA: TGCGCCAGCAGCCCCAGCCGGACCTTCTACGAGCAGTACTTC
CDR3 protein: CASSPSRTFYEQYF

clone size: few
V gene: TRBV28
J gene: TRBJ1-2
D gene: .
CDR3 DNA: TGTGCCAGCAGCCCTCCGGGACCTTCGCCTAAAGGCTACACCTTC
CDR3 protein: CASSPPGPSPKGYTF

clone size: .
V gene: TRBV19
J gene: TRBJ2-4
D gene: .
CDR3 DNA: TGTGCCAGTAGTATTCAGGAGACGATAGCCAAAAACATTCAGTACTTC
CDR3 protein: CASSIQETIAKNIQYF

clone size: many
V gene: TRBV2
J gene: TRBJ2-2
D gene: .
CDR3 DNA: TGTGCCAGCAGTGATCGTGGGACCGGGGAGCTGTTTTTT
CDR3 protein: CASSDRGTGELFF

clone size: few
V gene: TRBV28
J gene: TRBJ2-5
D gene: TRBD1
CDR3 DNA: TGTGCCAGCGGCTTAAGGGGGCACCAAGAGACCCAGTACTTC
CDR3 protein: CASGLRGHQETQYF

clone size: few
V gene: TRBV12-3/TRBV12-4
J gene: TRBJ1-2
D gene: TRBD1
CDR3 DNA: TGTGCCAGCAGTCCAATAACAGGGGTGGGAGCTAACTATGGCTACACCTTC
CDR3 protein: CASSPITGVGANYGYTF

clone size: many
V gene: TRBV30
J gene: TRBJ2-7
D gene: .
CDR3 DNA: TGTGCCTGGAGTCCTCGGACTTTTCTATACGAGCAGTACTTC
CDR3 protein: CAWSPRTFLYEQYF

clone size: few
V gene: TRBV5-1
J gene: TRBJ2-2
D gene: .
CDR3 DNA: TGCGCCAGCAGCTTGGAGGACACCGGGGAGCTGTTTTTT
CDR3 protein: CASSLEDTGELFF

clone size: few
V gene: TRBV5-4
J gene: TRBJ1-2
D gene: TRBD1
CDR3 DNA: TGTGCCAGCAGCTACGGACAGGGGAAAGGCTATGGCTACACCTTC
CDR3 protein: CASSYGQGKGYGYTF

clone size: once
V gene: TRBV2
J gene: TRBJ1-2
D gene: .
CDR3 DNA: TGTGCCAGCAGTGAAGCTTGGGCCATGGACTATGGCTACACCTTC
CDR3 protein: CASSEAWAMDYGYTF

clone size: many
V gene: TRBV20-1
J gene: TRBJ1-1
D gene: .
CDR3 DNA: TGCAGTGCTAGAGGTCAGGCGAACACTGAAGCTTTCTTT
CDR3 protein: CSARGQANTEAFF